These 3 T cell receptor beta chains were all obtained from the same sample, sequenced in a study of shared clonotypes between healthy human individuals (dated by TCRdb to the early 2020s). The library relied on the immunoSEQ multiplex PCR assay. The table comes from immuneACCESS by way of TCRdb, which keeps in-frame sequences with V and J called. Part of the clones is missing from these tables; in studies checked, under half for an unresolved V gene and the rest for unknown reasons. Recorded for this sample are about 480,000 clones; almost 80% of them occurred a single time. 9.5% to 15% of the sample belongs to the ten largest clones. Input material: PBMCs. These receptors originate from a woman aged 40 to 50 in good health. Some clones in this sample may be carry-over from other donors' samples.

The chain joins TRBV23-1 to TRBJ2-5, with TRBD1 matching 7 bases. TRBV23-1 is known as an ORF, though its function is uncertain. CDR3 size: 15 residues. Losses at the gene ends were 4 bases for V and 1 base for J; bases not matched to a gene: 6. CDR3 protein: CASSPIRDSQETQYF. The DNA of the CDR3 is TGCGCCAGCAGTCCCATTCGGGACAGCCAAGAGACCCAGTACTTC.

The chain carries TRBV4-3 and TRBJ2-1; the D is unclear. The CDR3 totals 14 residues. Trimming shortened V by 0 bases and J by 5 bases, and 8 bases separated the two germline ends. Germline V gene lookup returns CDR1 LGHNA and CDR2 YSLEER. DNA of the CDR3: TGCGCCAGCAGCCAAGACGTGAGGAACAATGAGCAGTTCTTC. This codes for CASSQDVRNNEQFF.

As regards this clone: A far larger clone is one nucleotide away, so this likely arose from a read error. This specimen includes other DNA sequences encoding the same CDR3. This chain joins TRBV5-1 and TRBJ2-7; TRBD1 might be the D (5 bases). V was pared by 4 bases and J by 1 base, with 24 bases between. The CDR3 loop spans 18 amino acids. The V gene's germline CDR1 is SGHRS and CDR2 YFSETQ. The CDR3 spells CASSLASGQDAKSYEQYF. CDR3 DNA sequence: TGCGCCAGCAGCCTGGCGTCAGGGCAGGATGCCAAGTCCTACGAGCAGTACTTC.